Below, one T cell receptor beta chain is given with its context. The data were obtained in a study of human versus mouse CDR3 diversity and MHC coevolution. The V gene lost 9 bases and the J gene lost 4 bases, with 22 bases spanning the gap. CDR3 length: 15 amino acids. CDR1 SGHRS and CDR2 YFSETQ come from the germline V gene. The method was immunoSEQ multiplex PCR; TCRdb's version includes in-frame clones alone and lacks a portion of them. The top ten hold 1.3% to 1.5% of the sample, which has fewer than 100,000 clones, 90% to 95% seen once. This receptor was taken from a person aged 25 to 75 in good health. The chain couples TRBV5-1 to TRBJ1-1; weak D call: TRBD1 (5 bases). Sequenced material: naive CD4+ T cells from blood. The sample's subset: CD45RO-negative CD62L-positive naive CD4 T cells. CDR3 coding DNA: TGCGCCACCTCCCCCGGGACTCTGGAGAGCACTGAAGCTTTCTTT. It translates to CATSPGTLESTEAFF.